This T cell receptor beta chain was sequenced during a study of blood T cell repertoires in COVID-19. Study overall: Sites across the United States, Italy and Spain contributed samples from acute and convalescent COVID-19. T cells, B-cell-depleted T cells, or PBMCs provided the cDNA or gDNA that served as material.

Allocation to cohorts depended on clinical history reported by the participants. This clone was detected once. The protocol was immunoSEQ multiplex PCR, while the TCRdb copy is restricted to in-frame clones and leaves out a portion. The repertoire has fewer than 400,000 clones, about nine tenths of them found once; the top ten carry 3.5% to 4.5%. Specimen: PBMCs or T cells enriched from blood (not recorded which). This TCR was sampled from a man aged 25-40 years who had recovered from COVID-19.

The CDR3, as DNA: TGTGCCAGCAGCTTGGCCGTGGGAGGGGGTGAAAAACTGTTTTTT. Its protein product is CASSLAVGGGEKLFF. The V call is TRBV5-5, the J call TRBJ1-4, with a weak D call TRBD1 (6 bases). Trimming left V 0 bases short and J 7 bases short, with 13 bases between. The length of the CDR3 is 15 residues. In germline, CDR1 is SGHKS, CDR2 YYEKEE (reference sequence).